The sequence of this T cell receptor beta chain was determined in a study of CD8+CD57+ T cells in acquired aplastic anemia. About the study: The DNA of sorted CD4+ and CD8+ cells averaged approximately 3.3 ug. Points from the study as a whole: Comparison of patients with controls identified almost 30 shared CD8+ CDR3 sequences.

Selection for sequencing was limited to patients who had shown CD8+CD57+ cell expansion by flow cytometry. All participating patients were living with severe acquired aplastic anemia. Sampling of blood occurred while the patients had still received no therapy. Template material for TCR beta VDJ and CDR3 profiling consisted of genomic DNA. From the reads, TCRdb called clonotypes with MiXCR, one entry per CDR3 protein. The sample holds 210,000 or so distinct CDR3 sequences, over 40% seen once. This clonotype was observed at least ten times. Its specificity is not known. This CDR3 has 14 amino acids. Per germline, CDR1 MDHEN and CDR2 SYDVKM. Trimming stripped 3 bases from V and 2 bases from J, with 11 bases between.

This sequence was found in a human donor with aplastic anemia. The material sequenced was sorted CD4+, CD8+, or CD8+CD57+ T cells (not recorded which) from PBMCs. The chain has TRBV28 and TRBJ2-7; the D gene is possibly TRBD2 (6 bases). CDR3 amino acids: CASSFYGGTYEQYF. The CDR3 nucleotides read TGTGCCAGCAGTTTTTACGGGGGAACCTACGAGCAGTACTTC.